This paragraph covers one T cell receptor beta chain sequence. In its sample, this clone was seen once. Its antigen remains unidentified. No base quality information exists; no much larger clone differs at one position. The data were taken from a study of T cell responses to AZD1222 COVID-19 vaccine (TCRdb year 2021). At the level of the whole study: AZD1222 recipients whose second dose came at about 4 weeks and those whose second dose came at about 12 weeks were combined into one group, since spike-specific TCR depth and breadth did not differ between the two schedules. Trial participants were enrolled by age into subgroups of 18-55, 56-69 and 70-plus years, and about 150, 27 and 61 TCR-sequenced participants, respectively, were included in these subgroups. TCR sequencing covered 233 trial participants: 200 to 210 given two doses of AZD1222 and about 26 given two doses of MenACWY control vaccine. The research as a whole found: Most participants were white British and females outnumbered males, and the authors suggested that clonal diversity may have been underestimated. Spike-specific TCR breadth and depth rose significantly after two AZD1222 doses compared with day 0 and with MenACWY recipients. Vaccine-associated CD4 TCRs spanned the whole spike protein, with dominant responses in regions 160-218 and 743-854. Epitopes outside the regions mutated in the B.1.351 and B.1.1.7 variants were reportedly recognized by nearly half of the unique spike-specific TCRs. The 56-69-year group was small, and its depth increase did not reach significance, likely because of low power. Because no samples from the day 14 peak response were available, repertoires could be characterized only after the peak T cell response. Conclusions about previously exposed vaccinees are limited because only six or seven AZD1222 recipients were SARS-CoV-2 seropositive at baseline.

The time point label, as the study defines it: baseline before first vaccination. Vaccinee samples came from UK trials COV001 and COV002, including a single-blind randomized controlled phase 2/3 trial of AZD1222 (ChAdOx1 nCoV-19) in healthy adults. For TCRbeta chain sequencing, PBMC samples from trial participants were taken at day 0 and at day 28 after the second dose. The CDR3 regions of human TCRbeta chains were analyzed by immunosequencing. Turning to the authors' computational methods: TCRs in the repertoires were matched against a reference library of SARS-CoV-2-specific TCRs that had been generated with the MIRA antigen-specificity platform. Breadth was defined as the fraction of unique TCRs that were SARS-CoV-2-associated. Depth was defined as the fraction of total T cells that were SARS-CoV-2-associated. Using the MIRA data, every spike-specific TCR was mapped to the spike region that the TCR reacted to and assigned to either a CD4 or a CD8 class. Log10-transformed breadth and depth values were compared by one-way ANOVA with Sidak's multiple comparisons tests. TCRdb took over this immuneACCESS table, retaining in-frame rearrangements with V and J assigned. Such tables are incomplete; in checked studies, under half of the missing clones stem from an unresolved V gene, and the remainder is unexplained. V and J calls and clone size come straight from that table; D and trimming were deduced from the DNA. Within this sample are about 150,000 clones, with roughly 94% of them counted one time only. The ten largest account for 0.95% to 1.5% of the sample.

From the cysteine up to the phenylalanine, the CDR3 has a length of 16 residues. Only the CDR3 DNA stays, 48 bases, in frame from base 1. Taken from the germline V gene, the CDR1 and CDR2 loops are SGHDT and YYEEEE. V drops 4 bases and J drops 0 bases, leaving 14 bases in between. The V and J segments used are TRBV5-6 and TRBJ2-1; the D gene cannot be named for sure. The TCR was taken from an adult in good health. Sequences were derived from peripheral blood, sampled on day 0 of AZD1222 vaccination. The bases read TGTGCCAGCAGCCCCTTGGAGCGCAACTCCTACAATGAGCAGTTCTTC. It encodes CASSPLERNSYNEQFF.